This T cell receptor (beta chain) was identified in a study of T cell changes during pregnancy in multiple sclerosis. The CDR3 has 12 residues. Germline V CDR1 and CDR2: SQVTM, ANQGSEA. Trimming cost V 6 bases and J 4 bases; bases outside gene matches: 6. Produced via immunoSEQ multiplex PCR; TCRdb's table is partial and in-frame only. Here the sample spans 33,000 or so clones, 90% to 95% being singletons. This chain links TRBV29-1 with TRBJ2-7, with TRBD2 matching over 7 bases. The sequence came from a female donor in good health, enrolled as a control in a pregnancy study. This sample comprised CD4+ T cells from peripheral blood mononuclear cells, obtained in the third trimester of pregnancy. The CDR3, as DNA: TGCAGCGTCCGACTAGCCCCATACGAGCAGTACTTC. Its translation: CSVRLAPYEQYF.